The present T cell receptor beta chain was sequenced within a study of tumor and adjacent non-tumor tissue in lung cancer. Study details: There were 12 adenocarcinoma, a couple of squamous cell carcinoma and 1 small cell lung cancer cases. Points from the study as a whole: TCR diversity was significantly greater in tumor than normal lung tissue. Top 100 clones took a larger repertoire share in normal lung.

No cell sorting was done before RNA was extracted from the tissue. In germline, CDR1 is ENHRY, CDR2 SYGVKD. The ends lost 7 bases at V and 8 bases at J; junction bases unmatched: 7. The CDR3 length is 13 residues. The library came from three nested PCR rounds adapted from ARM-PCR protocols. TCRdb re-derived calls from the multiplex PCR reads in MiXCR, one entry per CDR3 protein. Of more than 85,000 distinct CDR3 sequences in the sample, 60% to 80% were seen once. A note on this clonotype: What it binds is not known.

This sequence originates from a woman between 55 and 75 years old with non-small cell lung cancer. This chain joins TRBV10-3 and TRBJ2-1; 8 bases line up with TRBD1. Sequencing input: lung tumor tissue. This chain's CDR3 is CAINDQGAYEQFF. The CDR3, as DNA: TGTGCCATCAATGATCAGGGGGCCTATGAGCAGTTCTTC.